The 14 T cell receptor beta chains below come from one sample, sequenced in a study of T cells in tuberculosis. Profiled with immunoSEQ multiplex PCR; TCRdb holds only in-frame clones, not every one. Of 45,000 or so clones in the sample, around 96% were seen once. The source material was PBMCs. The receptors here all came from a donor aged 10-29 years with latent tuberculosis or without tuberculosis infection.

This clone has a single count. The chain carries TRBV6-4 and TRBJ2-5; D might be TRBD1 (6 bases). CDR1 MRHNA and CDR2 SNTAGT come from the germline V gene. V was clipped by 0 bases and J by 4 bases, with 15 bases between them. The CDR3 spans 16 residues. The CDR3, as DNA: TGTGCCAGCAGTGACTCTCCGGGGCAGGGGATAGAGACCCAGTACTTC. Its translation is CASSDSPGQGIETQYF.

This clone appeared a single time. The chain is built from TRBV11-2 and TRBJ1-6, with D tentatively TRBD1 (5 bases). The CDR3 covers 16 residues. Germline CDR1 reads SGHAT; CDR2 reads FQNNGV. V was cut by 5 bases and J by 10 bases, with 21 bases left in between. Written as DNA, the CDR3 is TGTGCCAGCAGCGCCGGGACTTTAAAATTGAGATCACCCCTCCACTTT. Translating it yields CASSAGTLKLRSPLHF.

The chain is built from TRBV5-1 and TRBJ1-6; D uncertain. The CDR3 sequence is 13 residues long. V was trimmed by 0 bases and J by 7 bases, leaving 5 bases between them. Looked up from germline, CDR1 is SGHRS and CDR2 is YFSETQ. The CDR3 bases are TGCGCCAGCAGCTTGGTTCGGAATTCACCCCTCCACTTT. Its protein is CASSLVRNSPLHF.

This chain links TRBV25-1 with TRBJ2-1, with 7 positions matching TRBD2. The CDR3 has 16 amino acids. CDR1 and CDR2 (germline): MGHDK, SYGVNS. V shed 4 bases and J 5 bases; nucleotides not matched to a gene: 11. The chain's CDR3 is CASSGRGAGDDNEQFF. The CDR3, as DNA: TGTGCCAGCAGTGGACGAGGGGCGGGGGACGACAATGAGCAGTTCTTC.

V usage is TRBV7-9 and J usage is TRBJ2-5; D possibly corresponds to TRBD2 (5 bases). Per the germline V gene, CDR1 is SEHNR and CDR2 is FQNEAQ (reference sequence). The CDR3 contains 13 residues. Trimming removed 3 bases at V and 10 bases at J, with 15 bases between. This CDR3 is CASSLLNDGDQYF. The CDR3 coding sequence is TGTGCCAGCAGCTTGCTGAACGACGGGGACCAGTACTTC.

The V call is TRBV11-2, the J call TRBJ1-1; TRBD1 might be the D (5 bases). This CDR3 comprises 15 residues. The V end was cut by 1 base, the J end by 4 bases, with 13 bases between. CDR1 is SGHAT and CDR2 is FQNNGV in the germline V gene. For the CDR3, the DNA is TGTGCCAGCAGCTTAGGGGGGGGTGGAGGCACTGAAGCTTTCTTT. This translates into CASSLGGGGGTEAFF. The whole variable domain, filled in from reference TRBV11-2 and TRBJ1-1, reads EAGVAQSPRYKIIEKRQSVAFWCNPISGHATLYWYQQILGQGPKLLIQFQNNGVVDDSQLPKDRFSAERLKGVDSTLKIQPAKLEDSAVYLCASSLGGGGGTEAFFGQGTRLTVV.

The rearrangement uses TRBV27 and TRBJ1-6; TRBD1 might be the D (6 bases). The CDR3 covers 14 residues. Deletions cut 0 bases from V and 6 bases from J, with 6 bases between. The V gene's germline CDR1 is MNHEY and CDR2 SMNVEV (reference sequence). The CDR3 loop is CASSLSGGNSPLHF. Written as DNA, the CDR3 is TGTGCCAGCAGTTTATCAGGGGGTAATTCACCCCTCCACTTT.

The chain recombines TRBV19 with TRBJ2-1; a weak D match, TRBD2 (6 bases). Germline assignment: CDR1 LNHDA and CDR2 SQIVND (reference sequence). The CDR3 length is 16 residues. V gave up 4 bases and J gave up 6 bases, with 19 bases separating them. Here the CDR3 reads CASSSGETRLFNEQFF. In DNA, the CDR3 is TGTGCCAGTAGTAGTGGCGAGACTAGACTTTTCAATGAGCAGTTCTTC.

This clone was found a few times. The V call is TRBV25-1, the J call TRBJ2-5; the D is unclear. CDR3 length: 15 amino acids. Trimming removed 2 bases at V and 2 bases at J, with 12 bases between. The germline V gene encodes CDR1 MGHDK and CDR2 SYGVNS. Written as DNA, the CDR3 is TGTGCCAGCAGTGAACTTCCGTCACAGCAAGAGACCCAGTACTTC. Its protein product is CASSELPSQQETQYF.

CDR3 nucleotides: TGTGCCAGCAGCTTGGGGGCAGGGGAGACTGAAGCTTTCTTT. Its translation: CASSLGAGETEAFF. The gene calls are TRBV5-6 and TRBJ1-1; possible D gene TRBD1, 6 bases. Trimming cost V 0 bases and J 5 bases, with 11 bases left between them. The CDR3 totals 14 residues. Germline V lookup: CDR1 SGHDT, CDR2 YYEEEE.

V and J are TRBV7-9 and TRBJ2-7, with 9 bases that match TRBD1. Germline V gene data show CDR1 as SEHNR and CDR2 as FQNEAQ (reference sequence). This CDR3 contains 16 residues. V was pared by 3 bases and J by 0 bases, with 6 bases of the junction left unmatched. In DNA, the CDR3 is TGTGCCAGCAGCTTTTCACAGGGGGCGCCCTCCTACGAGCAGTACTTC. Protein product: CASSFSQGAPSYEQYF.

The V call is TRBV25-1, the J call TRBJ2-5; 9 bases align to TRBD1. The J call may be incorrect, as the DNA end agrees better with TRBJ2-7. The CDR3 extends over 17 amino acids. The germline CDR1 and CDR2 sequences are MGHDK and SYGVNS. CDR3 coding DNA: TGTGCCAGCAGTGACGCCACCGGGAAGGACAGGGGCTACGAGCAGTACTTC. It codes for CASSDATGKDRGYEQYF.

V and J are TRBV5-6 and TRBJ2-2; the D is unclear. Trimming removed 0 bases from V and 8 bases from J, with 8 bases in between. The germline gives CDR1 SGHDT, CDR2 YYEEEE. The CDR3 length is 13 residues. The CDR3 reads CASSLGSRGELFF. The DNA of the CDR3 is TGTGCCAGCAGCTTGGGGTCGCGGGGGGAGCTGTTTTTT.

The chain couples TRBV10-1 to TRBJ1-2; TRBD1 aligns across 7 bases. The J segment lost 5 bases and the V segment lost 10 bases, leaving 13 bases of the junction unmatched. This CDR3 spans 14 amino acids. The germline V gene encodes CDR1 WNHNN and CDR2 SYGVQD (reference sequence). The CDR3 DNA reads TGCGCCATGAGTCGGGGAGCGACAGGGTATGGCTACACCTTC. It translates to CAMSRGATGYGYTF.